These T cell receptor beta chains were read from a single sample in a study of Graves' ophthalmopathy and Graves' hyperthyroidism. TCRdb redid the calling of the multiplex PCR reads with MiXCR, one entry per CDR3 protein. The sample yields 740,000 or so distinct CDR3 sequences, roughly 40% seen once. Sequences were obtained from peripheral blood. The receptors were sampled from an adult man with Graves' ophthalmopathy. The CDR3 runs from the conserved cysteine through the conserved F or W. Each record gives: V gene, D gene, J gene, clone size, CDR3 protein, CDR3 DNA. A D gene is named only where the DNA matches it firmly. Some rows mark clone size as missing; the rest say once, few, many or name a class of expanded clone.

v_gene: TRBV19
d_gene: TRBD1
j_gene: TRBJ1-2
abundance: many
CDR3aa: CASRGQTYGYTF
CDR3nt: TGTGCCAGTAGGGGACAGACCTATGGCTACACCTTC

v_gene: TRBV25-1
d_gene: NA
j_gene: TRBJ2-7
abundance: NA
CDR3aa: CASKDPATYEQYF
CDR3nt: TGTGCTAGTAAAGATCCAGCGACCTACGAGCAGTACTTC

v_gene: TRBV7-3
d_gene: NA
j_gene: TRBJ2-2
abundance: NA
CDR3aa: CASSLFSSENTGELFF
CDR3nt: TGTGCCAGCAGCTTATTTTCTTCGGAGAACACCGGGGAGCTGTTTTTT

v_gene: TRBV10-3
d_gene: NA
j_gene: TRBJ1-1
abundance: NA
CDR3aa: CAISYSGSTEAFF
CDR3nt: TGTGCCATCAGTTACTCAGGGAGCACTGAAGCTTTCTTT

v_gene: TRBV7-9
d_gene: NA
j_gene: TRBJ1-3
abundance: NA
CDR3aa: CASSLWGQGISASSGNTIYF
CDR3nt: TGTGCCAGCAGCCTATGGGGACAAGGCATTAGCGCCTCCTCTGGAAACACCATATATTTT

v_gene: TRBV10-3
d_gene: NA
j_gene: TRBJ2-7
abundance: NA
CDR3aa: CASRQGTSPYEQYF
CDR3nt: TGTGCCTCCCGACAGGGGACTAGCCCCTACGAGCAGTACTTC

v_gene: TRBV15
d_gene: NA
j_gene: TRBJ1-2
abundance: NA
CDR3aa: CASSSPPGPRGYTF
CDR3nt: TGTGCCAGCAGCTCACCCCCGGGACCGCGTGGCTACACCTTC

v_gene: TRBV20-1
d_gene: NA
j_gene: TRBJ2-5
abundance: many
CDR3aa: CSARDLTAHPGETQYF
CDR3nt: TGCAGTGCTAGAGACCTGACGGCTCACCCTGGCGAGACCCAGTACTTC

v_gene: TRBV7-9
d_gene: TRBD2
j_gene: TRBJ2-3
abundance: NA
CDR3aa: CASSAGLAGGPGGDTQYF
CDR3nt: TGTGCCAGCAGCGCCGGACTAGCGGGAGGGCCAGGCGGAGATACGCAGTATTTT

v_gene: TRBV4-2
d_gene: TRBD2
j_gene: TRBJ2-5
abundance: few
CDR3aa: CASSQILAGGGETQYF
CDR3nt: TGTGCCAGCAGCCAGATCCTAGCGGGAGGCGGTGAGACCCAGTACTTC

v_gene: TRBV2
d_gene: NA
j_gene: TRBJ2-7
abundance: NA
CDR3aa: CASRLRQGPYGQYF
CDR3nt: TGTGCCAGCAGGCTTCGGCAGGGTCCGTACGGGCAGTACTTC

v_gene: TRBV29-1
d_gene: NA
j_gene: TRBJ2-6
abundance: many
CDR3aa: CSVPSKQGSGANVLTF
CDR3nt: TGCAGCGTCCCCTCTAAACAGGGTTCAGGGGCCAACGTCCTGACTTTC

v_gene: TRBV5-6
d_gene: NA
j_gene: TRBJ2-5
abundance: NA
CDR3aa: CASSLKGPCPLWLYF
CDR3nt: TGTGCCAGCAGCTTGAAAGGCCCTTGTCCTTTATGGCTGTACTTC

v_gene: TRBV2
d_gene: NA
j_gene: TRBJ2-7
abundance: many
CDR3aa: CASRALDREQYF
CDR3nt: TGTGCCAGCAGGGCACTCGACCGCGAGCAGTACTTC

v_gene: TRBV2
d_gene: NA
j_gene: TRBJ2-5
abundance: NA
CDR3aa: CASTSPRPGETNRPQETQYF
CDR3nt: TGTGCCAGCACTTCACCCCGCCCGGGGGAGACTAACAGACCTCAAGAGACCCAGTACTTC

v_gene: TRBV10-3
d_gene: NA
j_gene: TRBJ1-1
abundance: NA
CDR3aa: CASSRDLKGEAFF
CDR3nt: TGTGCCAGCAGCCGGGACCTTAAGGGTGAAGCTTTCTTT

v_gene: TRBV25-1
d_gene: NA
j_gene: TRBJ1-2
abundance: NA
CDR3aa: CASSQEKDRPLANYGYTF
CDR3nt: TGCGCCAGCAGCCAAGAAAAAGACAGGCCCTTAGCTAACTATGGCTACACCTTC

v_gene: TRBV2
d_gene: NA
j_gene: TRBJ2-5
abundance: many
CDR3aa: CASSEAETRETQYF
CDR3nt: TGTGCCAGCAGTGAAGCCGAAACGAGGGAGACCCAGTACTTC

v_gene: TRBV29-1
d_gene: NA
j_gene: TRBJ1-1
abundance: NA
CDR3aa: CSVDTSGTYEAFF
CDR3nt: TGCAGCGTCGACACTAGCGGAACCTACGAAGCTTTCTTT

v_gene: TRBV10-3
d_gene: TRBD1
j_gene: TRBJ1-2
abundance: NA
CDR3aa: CAISATGDRNYGYTF
CDR3nt: TGTGCCATCAGTGCGACAGGGGACAGGAACTATGGCTACACCTTC

v_gene: TRBV7-9
d_gene: TRBD1
j_gene: TRBJ1-1
abundance: many
CDR3aa: CASSQTWTGRAEAFF
CDR3nt: TGTGCCAGCAGCCAAACTTGGACAGGTCGCGCTGAAGCTTTCTTT

v_gene: TRBV7-6
d_gene: TRBD1
j_gene: TRBJ1-1
abundance: many
CDR3aa: CASSLQGGNTEAFF
CDR3nt: TGTGCCAGCAGCTTACAGGGGGGGAACACTGAAGCTTTCTTT

v_gene: TRBV25-1
d_gene: NA
j_gene: TRBJ2-2
abundance: NA
CDR3aa: CASSWNQGAGELFF
CDR3nt: TGTGCCAGCAGTTGGAATCAGGGAGCCGGGGAGCTGTTTTTT

v_gene: TRBV29-1
d_gene: NA
j_gene: TRBJ2-3
abundance: NA
CDR3aa: CSVAGTGGDTQYF
CDR3nt: TGCAGCGTTGCGGGGACCGGGGGAGATACGCAGTATTTT

v_gene: TRBV10-3
d_gene: NA
j_gene: TRBJ1-1
abundance: NA
CDR3aa: CASTSNVNTEAFF
CDR3nt: TGTGCCAGCACTTCGAATGTGAACACTGAAGCTTTCTTT

v_gene: TRBV10-3
d_gene: TRBD1
j_gene: TRBJ2-7
abundance: many
CDR3aa: CAIRATGPKGEQYF
CDR3nt: TGTGCCATCAGGGCGACAGGGCCTAAGGGCGAGCAGTACTTC

v_gene: TRBV9
d_gene: NA
j_gene: TRBJ2-7
abundance: many
CDR3aa: CASRPGGLRGEQYF
CDR3nt: TGTGCCAGCAGGCCCGGAGGATTAAGGGGCGAGCAGTACTTC

v_gene: TRBV2
d_gene: TRBD1
j_gene: TRBJ1-4
abundance: many
CDR3aa: CASSPDRGLEKLFF
CDR3nt: TGTGCCAGCAGTCCAGACAGGGGGCTTGAAAAACTGTTTTTT

v_gene: TRBV10-3
d_gene: NA
j_gene: TRBJ2-5
abundance: many
CDR3aa: CAISVISDSAQETQYF
CDR3nt: TGTGCCATCAGTGTAATAAGCGACAGCGCCCAAGAGACCCAGTACTTC

v_gene: TRBV29-1
d_gene: TRBD1
j_gene: TRBJ2-5
abundance: NA
CDR3aa: CSVQTGGVGETQYF
CDR3nt: TGCAGCGTGCAGACAGGGGGCGTGGGGGAGACCCAGTACTTC

v_gene: TRBV10-1
d_gene: NA
j_gene: TRBJ1-1
abundance: NA
CDR3aa: CASSPAANTEAFF
CDR3nt: TGTGCCAGCTCACCGGCCGCGAACACTGAAGCTTTCTTT